One and the same sample provided the 20 T cell receptor beta chains below, sequenced in a study of post-analysis software for immune sequencing data. Points from the study as a whole: Four or five TRBV segments were more frequent in patients than controls; TRBV5-6, TRBV5-1 and TRBV20-1 belonged to this group.

Antigen specificity for these receptors is unknown. Built from TCR beta cDNA, the libraries had unique molecular identifiers in them. From the PCR reads, TCRdb called clonotypes with MiXCR, one entry per CDR3 protein. Among about 680,000 distinct CDR3 sequences listed, approximately 60% were seen once. The specimen was blood. These receptors all stem from a girl aged 2-10 years with multiple sclerosis.

The chain combines TRBV10-3 with TRBJ2-5, with D possibly TRBD1 on 6 matching bases. The J call is doubtful: the DNA matches TRBJ2-7 better. The CDR3 is 11 amino acids. Germline V gene sequence: CDR1 ENHRY, CDR2 SYGVKD. The CDR3: CATQYRDEQYF. In nucleotides, the CDR3 is TGTGCCACCCAATACAGGGACGAGCAGTACTTC.

The V call is TRBV13, the J call TRBJ1-1; D is ambiguous. CDR3 size: 13 residues. CDR1 is PRHDT, CDR2 FYEKMQ, per germline (reference sequence). Trimming left V 2 bases short and J 7 bases short, with 11 bases between. The DNA for the CDR3 is TGTGCCAGCAGCTTATATGTGGGAAGTGAAGCTTTCTTT. Translating gives CASSLYVGSEAFF.

This chain connects TRBV7-9 to TRBJ2-1; TRBD2 aligns across 8 bases. Looked up from germline, CDR1 is SEHNR and CDR2 is FQNEAQ (reference sequence). The CDR3 length is 15 residues. Trimming cost V 7 bases and J 6 bases; bases outside gene matches: 11. CDR3 amino acids: CASTRSGRGGNEQFF. The CDR3 nucleotides read TGTGCCAGCACCCGAAGCGGGAGAGGGGGCAATGAGCAGTTCTTC. Combining the CDR3 with reference TRBV7-9 and TRBJ2-1 gives the whole variable domain DTGVSQNPRHKITKRGQNVTFRCDPISEHNRLYWYRQTLGQGPEFLTYFQNEAQLEKSRLLSDRFSAERPKGSFSTLEIQRTEQGDSAMYLCASTRSGRGGNEQFFGPGTRLTVL.

The V call is TRBV2, the J call TRBJ2-7; D possibly uses TRBD1 or TRBD2 (6 bases each). Germline V gene lookup returns CDR1 SNHLY and CDR2 FYNNEI. V dropped 10 bases and J dropped 2 bases, with 21 bases sitting between them. This CDR3 comprises 15 residues. This CDR3 reads CATIRGRYLAYEQYF. The DNA for the CDR3 is TGTGCCACAATCCGGGGGCGTTACCTTGCCTACGAGCAGTACTTC. The complete variable domain, with remaining parts taken from reference TRBV2 and TRBJ2-7, reads EPEVTQTPSHQVTQMGQEVILRCVPISNHLYFYWYRQILGQKVEFLVSFYNNEISEKSEIFDDQFSVERPDGSNFTLKIRSTKLEDSAMYFCATIRGRYLAYEQYFGPGTRLTVT.

This clonotype has only a few counts. J is TRBJ2-3 and V is TRBV12-3 or TRBV12-4; weak D call: TRBD2 (6 bases). Trimming left V 6 bases short and J 0 bases short, with 10 bases between. CDR3 length: 14 residues. In nucleotides, the CDR3 is TGTGCCAGCAGGCGGGGATTGAGCACAGATACGCAGTATTTT. Translation: CASRRGLSTDTQYF.

V is TRBV20-1 and J is TRBJ2-3; the D is unclear. The V end lost 2 bases, the J end lost 2 bases, and 11 bases lay between the germline ends. The CDR3 runs to 14 residues. The germline gives CDR1 DFQATT, CDR2 SNEGSKA (reference sequence). CDR3 sequence (DNA): TGCAGTGCTAGACGACGCCCCTTCACAGATACGCAGTATTTT. Translating it yields CSARRRPFTDTQYF.

This clonotype occurred a few times. This chain's CDR3 is CASSLSLAETQYF. The CDR3 nucleotides are TGTGCCAGCAGCCTTAGCTTAGCCGAGACCCAGTACTTC. The chain employs TRBV7-3 and TRBJ2-5, with D uncertain. The V end lost 5 bases, the J end lost 5 bases, and 12 bases lay between the germline ends. CDR3 size: 13 residues. The V gene's germline CDR1 is SGHTA and CDR2 FQGTGA.

The J gene is TRBJ2-5, the V gene TRBV20-1, with D maybe TRBD1 (6 bases). Germline CDR1 DFQATT, CDR2 SNEGSKA (reference sequence). This CDR3 spans 13 amino acids. Trimming shortened V by 3 bases and J by 5 bases, and 13 bases separated the two germline ends. The CDR3 DNA reads as TGCAGTGCTAGCCTTGGGACACATGAGACCCAGTACTTC. Its protein is CSASLGTHETQYF.

The chain is built from TRBV12-5 and TRBJ2-7; no firm D call. With 9 bases removed from V and 9 bases from J, the gap between germline ends came to 9 bases. The CDR3 covers 9 residues. CDR1 and CDR2 from the germline V gene are LGHNT and FRNRAP. This CDR3 reads CARIRSQYF. The CDR3 coding sequence is TGTGCTAGGATCAGATCGCAGTACTTC.

The chain carries TRBV20-1 and TRBJ2-1; 12 positions match TRBD2. J gave up 8 bases and V 2 bases, and 10 bases lay outside the gene matches. The CDR3 covers 16 residues. The germline V gene encodes CDR1 DFQATT and CDR2 SNEGSKA (reference sequence). DNA of the CDR3: TGCAGTGCTAGATCGTTCACTAGCGGGAGGAGTCATGAGCAGTTCTTC. As protein: CSARSFTSGRSHEQFF.

This rearrangement joins TRBV2 to TRBJ2-7; D uncertain. Trimming took 0 bases from V and 2 from J, leaving 5 bases between them. The length of the CDR3 is 13 residues. Germline CDR1 reads SNHLY; CDR2 reads FYNNEI. The CDR3, as DNA: TGTGCCAGCAGTGAAGCCCCAGCCTACGAGCAGTACTTC. Protein: CASSEAPAYEQYF.

The V and J genes are TRBV10-3 and TRBJ1-1; D unresolved. Germline assignment: CDR1 ENHRY and CDR2 SYGVKD. Trimming pared 6 bases from V and 3 bases from J, leaving 14 bases between. CDR3 length: 14 amino acids. Here the CDR3 DNA reads TGTGCCATCAGGGGATATGAGGTGGACACTGAAGCTTTCTTT. Encoded protein: CAIRGYEVDTEAFF.

CDR3 residues: CASSLALGTSGSQYF. The DNA of the CDR3 is TGTGCCAGCAGTTTAGCGCTTGGTACTAGCGGGAGTCAGTACTTC. The chain carries TRBV12-3 or TRBV12-4 and TRBJ2-4, with 11 positions matching TRBD2. J was trimmed by 12 bases and V by 0 bases; bases with no gene match: 7. This CDR3 comprises 15 residues.

V is TRBV7-2 and J is TRBJ2-3, with 14 bases aligning to TRBD2. Germline V CDR1 and CDR2: SGHTA, FQGNSA. The junction had 12 bases not matched to a gene; V was cut back by 4 bases and J by 0 bases. The CDR3 is 20 residues long. The CDR3 nucleotides read TGTGCCAGCAGCTCCCACCGAGGGACTAGCGGGGGCCCAAGCACAGATACGCAGTATTTT. Encoded protein: CASSSHRGTSGGPSTDTQYF.

V gene TRBV30 combines with J gene TRBJ2-1; D call uncertain. Trimming stripped 0 bases from V and 0 bases from J, with 12 bases between. The CDR3 has 16 residues. Looked up from germline, CDR1 is GTSNPN and CDR2 is SVGIG (reference sequence). This CDR3 is CAWSVRQPSSYNEQFF. In DNA form, the CDR3 reads TGTGCCTGGAGTGTACGGCAACCGAGCTCCTACAATGAGCAGTTCTTC. The full variable domain, rest sourced from reference TRBV30 and TRBJ2-1, is SQTIHQWPATLVQPVGSPLSLECTVEGTSNPNLYWYRQAAGRGLQLLFYSVGIGQISSEVPQNLSASRPQDRQFILSSKKLLLSDSGFYLCAWSVRQPSSYNEQFFGPGTRLTVL.

The rearrangement joins TRBV12-3 or TRBV12-4 to TRBJ2-5; 9 bases are shared with TRBD2. The J segment lost 2 bases and the V segment lost 2 bases, leaving 12 bases of the junction unmatched. The CDR3 is made up of 18 amino acids. The CDR3 region is CASSLTQPGLAEQETQYF. As DNA, the CDR3 is TGTGCCAGCAGTTTAACCCAACCGGGACTAGCAGAGCAAGAGACCCAGTACTTC.

V is TRBV29-1 and J is TRBJ1-5, with D perhaps matching TRBD1 (6 bases). The CDR3 covers 14 residues. Germline V lookup: CDR1 SQVTM, CDR2 ANQGSEA. V was clipped by 5 bases and J by 4 bases, with 15 bases between them. CDR3 sequence: CSVLDRGLNQPQHF. The CDR3, as DNA: TGCAGCGTTTTGGATAGGGGGTTAAATCAGCCCCAGCATTTT.

The rearrangement joins TRBV29-1 to TRBJ2-5; D is uncertain. There are 11 residues in the CDR3. Germline CDR1 reads SQVTM; CDR2 reads ANQGSEA. Trimming cost V 2 bases and J 2 bases, with 3 bases left between them. The CDR3 DNA sequence: TGCAGCGTTGAACAGCAAGAGACCCAGTACTTC. This sequence encodes CSVEQQETQYF.

The V and J genes are TRBV3-1 and TRBJ2-5; either TRBD1 or TRBD2 may supply D (6 bases each). Trimming stripped 0 bases from V and 5 bases from J, with 13 bases between. The CDR3 has 15 amino acids. Germline assignment: CDR1 LGHDT and CDR2 YNNKEL (reference sequence). The CDR3 DNA follows: TGTGCCAGCAGCCAAGAGTCGGGGGCCCGGGAGACCCAGTACTTC. Its translation: CASSQESGARETQYF.

The chain employs TRBV15 and TRBJ2-5; D gene unclear. The J call is uncertain, as TRBJ2-7 better fits the DNA end. CDR3 length: 14 amino acids. CDR1 and CDR2 (germline): LNHNV, YYDKDF (reference sequence). In DNA, the CDR3 is TGTGCCACCAGCAGAGACTCATACGGCTACGAGCAGTACTTC. It encodes CATSRDSYGYEQYF.